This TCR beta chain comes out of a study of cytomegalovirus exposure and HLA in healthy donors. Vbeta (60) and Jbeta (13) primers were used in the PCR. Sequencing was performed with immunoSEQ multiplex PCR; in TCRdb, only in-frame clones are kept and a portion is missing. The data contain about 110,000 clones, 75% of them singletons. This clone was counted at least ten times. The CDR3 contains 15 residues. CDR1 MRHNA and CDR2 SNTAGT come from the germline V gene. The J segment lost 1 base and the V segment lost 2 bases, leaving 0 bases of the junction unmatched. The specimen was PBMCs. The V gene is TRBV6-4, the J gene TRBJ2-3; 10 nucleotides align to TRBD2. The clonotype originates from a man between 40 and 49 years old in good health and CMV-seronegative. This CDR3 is CASSDGTSGTDTQYF. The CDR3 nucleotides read TGTGCCAGCAGTGACGGGACTAGCGGCACAGATACGCAGTATTTT.